This T cell receptor beta chain is from a study of blood T cell repertoires in COVID-19 (dated by TCRdb to 2018 to 2021). Some background on the complete study: Samples covering the acute and convalescent phases of COVID-19 were provided by collaborators in the United States, Italy and Spain. The prospective study material was composed of cDNA or gDNA derived from T cells, B-cell-depleted T cells, or PBMCs. The dataset comprised deeply sampled blood TCRbeta repertoires from subjects exposed to, actively infected with, or recovered from COVID-19. A freely available public database, intended as a resource for researchers studying the immune response to SARS-CoV-2, is where the repertoires were released. Samples came from the ongoing ImmuneRACE study (first 160 participants) plus 1,254 subjects from 6 global collaborators. Sample metadata almost always included a de-identified subject ID, COVID-19 status, age in years and sex. Where available, HLA class I and class II types were obtained from metadata supplied by the sample provider rather than from assay-based typing.

The research as a whole found: How much clinical and demographic metadata was included differed by source and by participant, and the metadata was provided uncurated.

TCRbeta CDR3 regions were amplified from genomic DNA using the immunoSEQ Assay, a bias-controlled multiplex PCR. The published analysis was carried out like this. Within the assay, amplification of reference gene primers was used to estimate how many nucleated cells each sample contained. To quantify the absolute abundance of each unique TCRbeta CDR3 rearrangement, sequence reads were collapsed and filtered. For each sample, productive Simpson clonality was calculated by taking the square root of Simpson's diversity index across productive rearrangements. TCRdb obtained this table from immuneACCESS and retained in-frame rearrangements with V and J assigned. These tables miss some clones; where compared with another copy, unresolved V genes account for less than half of the shortfall, and the remainder is unexplained. The DNA gave D and trimming, while V, J and clone size come from that table. This sample gives 150,000 to 180,000 clones in total; around 83% of them show up just once. The top ten clones comprise approximately 9.7% of the sample.

Reading from cysteine to phenylalanine, the CDR3 counts 13 amino acids. Just CDR3 DNA is preserved here, 39 bases in frame from base 1. Trimming removed 2 bases from V and 8 bases from J; the gene matches leave 0 bases unexplained. CDR1 and CDR2 are drawn from the germline V gene: ENHRY, SYGVKD. As regards this clone: It lacks a known antigen. No base qualities exist here, and no much larger clone lies one base off it.

Whole blood was collected in K2EDTA tubes by collaborating institutions according to the institutions' own protocols. For TCRbeta analysis, collaborator samples were shipped as frozen whole blood, as isolated PBMCs, or as DNA extracted from either sample type. This chain is built from TRBV10-3 and TRBJ1-6; TRBD1 lines up with 7 middle nucleotides. This clonotype was sampled from a woman aged 45-59 years with acute or convalescent COVID-19. Sequencing input: peripheral blood. The DNA sequence is given as TGTGCCATCAGTGAGCAGGGGGATTCACCCCTCCACTTT. This yields the protein CAISEQGDSPLHF.